This TCR beta chain was recorded in a study of tumor and adjacent non-tumor tissue in lung cancer. A modified ARM-PCR protocol with three rounds of nested PCR amplified TCRbeta. One entry per CDR3 protein results from TCRdb running MiXCR on the multiplex PCR reads. Seen here are some 95,000 distinct CDR3 sequences, 75% to 85% observed once, and the top ten hold less than 40%. The template was RNA from unsorted bulk tissue. Distant lung tissue was collected more than 3 cm away from the tumor edge. Germline V lookup: CDR1 SGHNT, CDR2 YENEEA. After removal of 0 bases from V and 4 bases from J, the junction contained 5 bases not matched to a gene. The CDR3 is 15 residues long. By share, this clonotype counts as medium-sized.

The TCR was taken from a man in his sixties with small cell lung cancer. This chain joins TRBV11-3 and TRBJ2-7; TRBD2 matches at 8 bases. Source material: distant non-tumor lung tissue. CDR3 region: CASSLDLSGTYEQYF. DNA for the CDR3: TGTGCCAGCAGCTTAGACCTTAGCGGGACTTACGAGCAGTACTTC.